Following are 20 T cell receptor beta chains from one sample sequenced in a study of blood T cell repertoires in COVID-19. The protocol was immunoSEQ multiplex PCR, while the TCRdb copy is restricted to in-frame clones and leaves out a portion. The table has fewer than 200,000 clones, about 79% seen once. The sample comprised peripheral blood. These receptors were obtained from a woman between 70 and 85 years old with acute or convalescent COVID-19.

The V and J genes are TRBV10-3 and TRBJ2-1; the match to TRBD2 covers 8 bases. This CDR3 has 14 amino acids. The J segment lost 8 bases and the V segment lost 2 bases, leaving 5 bases of the junction unmatched. Germline V gene lookup returns CDR1 ENHRY and CDR2 SYGVKD. The CDR3 sequence: CAISEGGRSDEQFF. The CDR3 nucleotides are TGTGCCATCAGTGAGGGCGGGAGGTCGGATGAGCAGTTCTTC.

The chain is built from TRBV2 and TRBJ2-3; 8 bases map to TRBD2. Germline CDR1 SNHLY, CDR2 FYNNEI. The CDR3 covers 13 residues. The junction had 9 bases not matched to a gene; V was cut back by 8 bases and J by 8 bases. For the CDR3, the DNA is TGTGCCAGCGCCCAGCGGGGGTTCAGTACGCAGTATTTT. This gives the protein CASAQRGFSTQYF.

The chain combines TRBV25-1 with TRBJ1-2; weak D call: TRBD1 (6 bases). CDR1 MGHDK and CDR2 SYGVNS come from the germline V gene. The CDR3 contains 17 residues. V lost 1 base, J lost 4 bases, and 19 bases lay in between. CDR3 DNA: TGTGCCAGCAGTGAATTCGGGGACATAGGTCAACTCTATGGCTACACCTTC. As protein: CASSEFGDIGQLYGYTF.

This clone has just one count. J is TRBJ2-1 and V is TRBV9; 8 bases fit TRBD1. V gave up 6 bases and J gave up 7 bases; unmatched junction bases: 12. Germline V gives CDR1 SGDLS, CDR2 YYNGEE. The CDR3 runs to 15 residues. The CDR3 loop reads CASTTGVVPTNEQFF. The DNA for the CDR3 is TGTGCCAGCACGACAGGGGTAGTCCCCACAAATGAGCAGTTCTTC.

This chain uses TRBV3-1 (or the pseudogene TRBV3-2) with TRBJ2-3; 7 nucleotides line up with TRBD1. The CDR3 totals 14 residues. The germline gives CDR1 LGHDT, CDR2 YNNKEL (reference sequence). V trimming: 0 bases; J trimming: 9 bases; junction bases outside the gene matches: 6. CDR3 residues: CASSQEGQSQTQYF. The CDR3 nucleotides read TGTGCCAGCAGCCAAGAGGGACAGTCCCAAACGCAGTATTTT.

The chain combines TRBV7-9 with TRBJ1-1, with 12 nucleotides matching TRBD1. Germline V CDR1 and CDR2: SEHNR, FQNEAQ (reference sequence). The CDR3 covers 15 residues. The V segment lost 5 bases and the J segment 3 bases; nucleotides outside the gene matches: 4. The CDR3 DNA sequence: TGTGCCAGCAGCCGAGGGACAGGGGGCCACACTGAAGCTTTCTTT. The encoded protein is CASSRGTGGHTEAFF.

This chain connects TRBV4-1 to TRBJ2-2, with 9 bases matching TRBD2. Germline V gives CDR1 MGHRA, CDR2 YSYEKL. This CDR3 comprises 17 residues. The J segment lost 5 bases and the V segment lost 1 base, leaving 8 bases of the junction unmatched. DNA of the CDR3: TGCGCCAGCAGCCAAGGGCCCGGGACTAGCAGAACCGGGGAGCTGTTTTTT. This translates into CASSQGPGTSRTGELFF.

The chain employs TRBV5-4 and TRBJ2-1; D is possibly TRBD2 (5 bases). CDR1 is SGHNT and CDR2 is YYREEE in the germline V gene (reference sequence). The CDR3 covers 15 residues. Trimming took off 0 bases at V and 8 bases at J, with 15 bases between the two ends. CDR3 in DNA: TGTGCCAGCAGCTTGGGGCTAGCTAGCCCCGATGAGCAGTTCTTC. Amino acids: CASSLGLASPDEQFF.

The chain links TRBV2 to TRBJ2-1; the D gene is possibly TRBD1 (6 bases). Trimming removed 7 bases from V and 1 base from J, with 14 bases in between. The length of the CDR3 is 15 residues. The germline V gene encodes CDR1 SNHLY and CDR2 FYNNEI. CDR3 residues: CASMLEQGSYNEQFF. CDR3 in DNA: TGTGCCAGCATGTTGGAGCAGGGGTCCTACAATGAGCAGTTCTTC.

The chain combines TRBV5-1 with TRBJ2-7, with D possibly being TRBD2 (5 bases). The CDR3 totals 15 residues. The V end lost 4 bases, the J end lost 6 bases, and 20 bases lay between the germline ends. Germline V gene data show CDR1 as SGHRS and CDR2 as YFSETQ. Written as DNA, the CDR3 is TGCGCCAGCAGCGGAGGCCGGGATCGCTTCTCCGAGCAGTACTTC. Translated: CASSGGRDRFSEQYF.

The chain employs TRBV24-1 and TRBJ2-1; unclear D gene. The CDR3 totals 12 residues. Germline CDR1 reads KGHDR; CDR2 reads SFDVKD. Deletions cut 6 bases from V and 6 bases from J, with 8 bases between. CDR3 in amino acids: CATSLEANEQFF. CDR3 in DNA: TGTGCCACCAGTCTAGAAGCCAATGAGCAGTTCTTC.

The chain couples TRBV2 to TRBJ2-5, with D tentatively TRBD1 (7 bases). Trimming pared 1 base from V and 4 bases from J, leaving 22 bases between. CDR3 size: 18 residues. CDR1 SNHLY and CDR2 FYNNEI come from the germline V gene. The CDR3 coding sequence is TGTGCCAGCAGTGAAGTCAGGGGGGTGGGCAGTAGTCGAGAGACCCAGTACTTC. Protein: CASSEVRGVGSSRETQYF.

This rearrangement joins TRBV5-5 to TRBJ1-2; D remains ambiguous. V lost 4 bases and J lost 0, with 10 bases in between. Germline-derived CDR1 and CDR2 are SGHKS and YYEKEE (reference sequence). This CDR3 comprises 14 residues. The CDR3 DNA reads TGTGCCAGCAGCCTAGATCCAGCTAACTATGGCTACACCTTC. This encodes CASSLDPANYGYTF.

This chain connects TRBV11-2 to TRBJ2-5, with D tentatively TRBD2 (5 bases). CDR1 SGHAT and CDR2 FQNNGV come from the germline V gene. The CDR3 totals 15 residues. Trimming stripped 0 bases from V and 5 bases from J, with 13 bases between. The CDR3 is CASSLEAFGGETQYF. Written as DNA, the CDR3 is TGTGCCAGCAGCTTAGAGGCCTTTGGCGGGGAGACCCAGTACTTC. Together with reference TRBV11-2 and TRBJ2-5, the CDR3 gives the full variable domain: EAGVAQSPRYKIIEKRQSVAFWCNPISGHATLYWYQQILGQGPKLLIQFQNNGVVDDSQLPKDRFSAERLKGVDSTLKIQPAKLEDSAVYLCASSLEAFGGETQYFGPGTRLLVL.

The V and J genes are TRBV27 and TRBJ2-3, with D maybe TRBD2 (5 bases). The V and J ends lost 5 bases and 5 bases respectively, with 20 bases between them. Germline V gene lookup returns CDR1 MNHEY and CDR2 SMNVEV (reference sequence). This CDR3 is 16 amino acids long. The CDR3 DNA reads TGTGCCAGCAGTCCCCCCCAGCTTGGTGGGAGAGATACGCAGTATTTT. Translating it yields CASSPPQLGGRDTQYF.

The rearrangement uses TRBV5-6 and TRBJ2-2; TRBD1 aligns across 9 bases. The V and J ends lost 0 bases and 7 bases, in that order; junction bases with no gene match: 4. This CDR3 spans 15 amino acids. Germline CDR1 is SGHDT and CDR2 is YYEEEE. The chain's CDR3 is CASSLGTGVGGELFF. The CDR3 DNA is TGTGCCAGCAGCTTGGGGACAGGGGTCGGCGGGGAGCTGTTTTTT.

The chain couples TRBV4-1 to TRBJ1-1; the D gene is possibly TRBD1 (5 bases). Trimming took 1 base from V and 5 from J, leaving 14 bases between them. CDR3 size: 15 residues. CDR1 and CDR2 (germline): MGHRA, YSYEKL. CDR3 nucleotide sequence: TGCGCCAGCAGCCAAGCCGACGGGGGTAAGACTGAAGCTTTCTTT. Protein: CASSQADGGKTEAFF.

This clone showed up just once. The rearrangement links TRBV27 to TRBJ1-1, with D perhaps matching TRBD1 (6 bases). Per germline, CDR1 MNHEY and CDR2 SMNVEV (reference sequence). V gave up 1 base and J gave up 2 bases, with 14 bases separating them. This CDR3 spans 16 amino acids. The CDR3 protein is CASSLWATGINTEAFF. The CDR3 coding sequence is TGTGCCAGCAGTTTATGGGCCACAGGGATTAACACTGAAGCTTTCTTT.

The CDR3 DNA is TGTGCCAGCAGTAGGGGGCGGGATGGCTACACCTTC. It codes for CASSRGRDGYTF. The V gene is TRBV6-5, the J gene TRBJ1-2; the match to TRBD1 covers 7 bases. CDR1 is MNHEY, CDR2 SVGAGI, per germline. J lost 6 bases, V lost 5 bases, and 3 bases had no gene match. This CDR3 is built from 12 residues.

There are a few counts of this clone. Other DNA sequences within the sample encode an identical CDR3. The chain combines TRBV5-1 with TRBJ1-1; D is unresolved. CDR1 is SGHRS and CDR2 is YFSETQ in the germline V gene. With 0 bases removed from V and 9 bases from J, the gap between germline ends came to 9 bases. The CDR3 contains 12 residues. CDR3 loop: CASSLAGGKAFF. CDR3 sequence (DNA): TGCGCCAGCAGCTTGGCCGGCGGTAAAGCTTTCTTT.